This T cell receptor (beta chain) was identified in a study of follicular helper T cells after annual influenza vaccination (dated by TCRdb to about 2017). With respect to the entire study: Blood was collected on days 0, 7 and 28 after each seasonal influenza vaccination. The 2015 samples were processed right after collection, while the 2013-2014 samples were cryopreserved. To study recall of cTfh clones, some subjects were followed across successive annual vaccinations spanning the 2013-2014, 2014-2015 and 2015-2016 seasons. Multi-year samples were obtained from about 6 subjects, with two vaccination seasons covered for four subjects and three seasons covered for two subjects. One week after vaccination, a second recruited cohort of 12 to 13 subjects (Table S1) displayed a similar ICOS+CD38+ cTfh response.

With respect to this clone: Its antigen remains undetermined. It has no much larger one-base neighbor in the sample; base qualities were not kept.

The CDR3 goes from the cysteine to the phenylalanine over 15 residues. Only CDR3 DNA remains: 45 bases, in frame from the first base. From a lookup of the germline V gene (reference sequence), CDR1 and CDR2 are SGHNT and YYREEE. After removal of 4 bases from V and 11 bases from J, the junction retains 11 bases not matched to a gene. Study-wide conclusions, independent of this receptor: Day 7 ICOS+CD38+ clones were most often found later in ICOS-CD38- cTfh, suggesting that subset may serve as a memory reservoir. Successive annual vaccinations recalled a recurring oligoclonal ICOS+CD38+ cTfh response that included tetramer and AIM influenza-specific clonotypes. Productive TCRB sequences were recovered from only roughly 10-22% of analyzed cells, so rare clonotypes could not be sampled. ICOS+CD38+ cTfh clonality correlated with the frequency of that population, and its change correlated with the change in circulating plasmablast frequency.

This sample's time point label indicates: 2014-2015 season, 7 days after vaccination. Adults received seasonal inactivated influenza vaccine (Fluvarix), and TCRB sequencing tracked sorted blood CD4 subsets before and after vaccination. Subjects were considered eligible if community-dwelling and if influenza vaccine had not been received in the prior 6 months. Reasons for exclusion included contraindications to influenza vaccine, substance abuse, HIV/AIDS, active malignancy, immunomodulatory medication, and active illness such as respiratory infection. Between roughly 35 and 100 mL of blood was sampled per time point. Circulating Tfh were defined as non-naive CD4+CXCR5+PD-1+ cells, and these cells were sorted into ICOS+CD38+ and ICOS-CD38- fractions. Ficoll-Paque PLUS or SepMate separation was used to isolate PBMC. Cell subsets were sorted from PBMC on a BD FACS Aria before DNA extraction. Library preparation employed the immunoSEQ multiplex PCR assay. Adaptive Biotechnologies handled the TCRB amplification, library preparation, sequencing and preliminary bioinformatics at Survey level resolution. For TCRB sequencing, genomic DNA from sorted cTfh populations was amplified by multiplex PCR. As for how the authors treated the data: Clonality was computed in R as 1 minus normalized Shannon entropy; the Gini index was calculated with the R package ineq. Overlap score was defined as the summed counts of shared sequences divided by the total counts of all sequences in both compared samples. The significance of shared clonotypes was tested with Fisher's exact test, assuming a theoretical repertoire of 10^7 TCRB sequences. TCRdb re-hosts the immuneACCESS table, in-frame sequences only. Its copies lack some clones; in the studies checked, an unresolved V gene accounts for under half of them, and the cause for the rest is not known. V and J calls and clone size come straight from that table; D and trimming were deduced from the DNA. The sample table contains approximately 3,000 clones; only one count was recorded for 84% of them. Of the sample, approximately 1% is held by the ten largest clones.

The chain uses TRBV5-4 and TRBJ1-6; the junction holds 8 bases that match TRBD1. The receptor was derived from an adult who received the influenza vaccine. The specimen was CXCR5+ CD38- circulating T follicular helper cells from blood, collected 7 days after influenza vaccination. Read against the paper, the sample's cell subset or site label means: circulating Tfh, non-naive CD4+CXCR5+PD-1+ (ICOS+CD38+ or ICOS-CD38-). The nucleotide sequence reads TGTGCCAGCAGCCCGGGACAGGCGCTTCGGGCACCCCTCCACTTT. Translated, it reads CASSPGQALRAPLHF.